The 30 T cell receptor beta chains reported below all come from one sample, sequenced in a study of regulatory T cells in long-lasting Graves disease. The time point was: persistent/refractory GD, antithyroid drugs over 5 years with positive TRAb. Preparation of the TCR library used RNA extracted from PBMCs. Arm-PCR of CDR3 regions and iRepertoire HTBI primers were the basis on which TCR beta libraries were built. TCRdb itself ran the multiplex PCR reads through MiXCR, one entry per CDR3 protein. The sample lists approximately 400,000 distinct CDR3 sequences, about 23% occurring once. The specimen was peripheral blood mononuclear cells (PBMCs), collected when the disease was refractory, from a patient treated with antithyroid drugs. The source is a woman aged 40-49 years with Graves disease.

The gene calls are TRBV20-1 and TRBJ2-1, with no clear D. V lost 5 bases, J lost 5 bases, and 13 bases lay in between. The CDR3 loop spans 13 amino acids. Germline values: CDR1 DFQATT, CDR2 SNEGSKA (reference sequence). This CDR3 reads CSAARLENNEQFF. CDR3 nucleotides: TGCAGTGCTGCCCGATTAGAAAACAATGAGCAGTTCTTC.

The chain carries TRBV11-2 and TRBJ2-3; no clear D gene. Germline V gene lookup returns CDR1 SGHAT and CDR2 FQNNGV. Trimming cost V 6 bases and J 10 bases, with 35 bases left between them. The CDR3 has 19 amino acids. In DNA, the CDR3 is TGTGCCAGCAGACCCCTAAAAATTAGACCCGAGAATGGAGTCCATGCGCAGTATTTT. This gives the protein CASRPLKIRPENGVHAQYF.

The rearrangement uses TRBV10-3 and TRBJ2-1; no definite D call. Germline assignment: CDR1 ENHRY and CDR2 SYGVKD. The CDR3 totals 16 residues. The germline V and J ends were trimmed by 3 bases and 6 bases, with 18 bases remaining between them. The CDR3 reads CAISDGLGLLGNEQFF. As DNA, the CDR3 is TGTGCCATCAGTGACGGTTTAGGTCTTCTCGGCAATGAGCAGTTCTTC.

This clonotype has just a few counts. The chain uses TRBV19 and TRBJ1-5, with D possibly being TRBD1 (6 bases). V was pared by 3 bases and J by 7 bases, with 19 bases between. This CDR3 is built from 16 residues. Germline-derived CDR1 and CDR2 are LNHDA and SQIVND (reference sequence). Written as DNA, the CDR3 is TGTGCCAGTAGTATCCCGAGCAGGGGTCTAAGCCAGCCCCAGCATTTT. Translating gives CASSIPSRGLSQPQHF. Together with reference TRBV19 and TRBJ1-5, the CDR3 gives the full variable domain: DGGITQSPKYLFRKEGQNVTLSCEQNLNHDAMYWYRQDPGQGLRLIYYSQIVNDFQKGDIAEGYSVSREKKESFPLTVTSAQKNPTAFYLCASSIPSRGLSQPQHFGDGTRLSIL.

This clonotype was counted at least ten times. This rearrangement joins TRBV2 to TRBJ1-1, with D possibly being TRBD1 (6 bases). V was cut by 7 bases and J by 2 bases, with 14 bases left in between. Germline V gene lookup returns CDR1 SNHLY and CDR2 FYNNEI. The CDR3 length is 14 residues. CDR3 protein: CASIHRALNTEAFF. The CDR3 DNA sequence: TGTGCCAGCATACACAGGGCTCTCAACACTGAAGCTTTCTTT.

In this sample, this clonotype turned up a few times. This chain connects TRBV4-1 to TRBJ1-3, with no clear D. The CDR3 covers 15 residues. Between the trimmed V and J ends, which lost 1 base and 4 bases, there was a span of 11 bases. Germline values: CDR1 MGHRA, CDR2 YSYEKL. Written as DNA, the CDR3 is TGCGCCAGCAGCCAAGTCGCGGGTTCAGGAAACACCATATATTTT. It codes for CASSQVAGSGNTIYF.

This clonotype was counted many times. The genes are TRBV28 and TRBJ1-1; D may be TRBD1 (5 bases). The V gene lost 6 bases and the J gene lost 4 bases, with 15 bases spanning the gap. Germline CDR1 is MDHEN and CDR2 is SYDVKM. The CDR3 spans 14 residues. The CDR3 nucleotides read TGTGCCAGCAGGAGCAGGGTGAAGGGCACTGAAGCTTTCTTT. Translation gives CASRSRVKGTEAFF.

In its sample, this clonotype was seen a few times. V and J are TRBV18 and TRBJ2-5; D is ambiguous. Germline loops: CDR1 KGHSH, CDR2 LQKENI. The CDR3 is 15 amino acids. Trimming stripped 3 bases from V and 2 bases from J, with 13 bases between. CDR3 nucleotides: TGTGCCAGCTCACCTCTGGTGCAGAGGCAAGAGACCCAGTACTTC. Residues: CASSPLVQRQETQYF.

V and J are TRBV7-9 and TRBJ1-2; 10 nucleotides agree with TRBD1. This CDR3 is 15 amino acids long. Trimming cost V 11 bases and J 1 base; bases outside gene matches: 10. CDR1 and CDR2 (germline): SEHNR, FQNEAQ (reference sequence). CDR3 sequence (DNA): TGTGCCTCGCAGGGACAGGGGACCATTAACTATGGCTACACCTTC. Amino acid sequence: CASQGQGTINYGYTF.

The chain employs TRBV20-1 and TRBJ2-2; a possible D gene is TRBD2 (5 bases). CDR3 length: 13 residues. The V end was cut by 3 bases, the J end by 7 bases, with 12 bases between. Looked up from germline, CDR1 is DFQATT and CDR2 is SNEGSKA (reference sequence). The CDR3 DNA sequence: TGCAGTGCTAGTTTGGCCGGGATCGGGGAGCTGTTTTTT. Amino acid sequence: CSASLAGIGELFF.

The chain combines TRBV14 with TRBJ2-5; 13 bases match TRBD2. The J call is in doubt because the DNA end fits TRBJ2-1 better. The CDR3 contains 15 residues. Germline loops: CDR1 SGHDN, CDR2 FVKESK. CDR3 in DNA: TGTGCCAGCAGCCAAGTGGGACTAGCGGGACACGAGCAGTTCTTC. It codes for CASSQVGLAGHEQFF.

At least ten counts were recorded for this clonotype. The chain has TRBV11-2 and TRBJ1-2, with a weak D call TRBD1 (5 bases). CDR1 is SGHAT, CDR2 FQNNGV, per germline. The CDR3 contains 15 residues. The V gene lost 0 bases and the J gene lost 4 bases, with 12 bases spanning the gap. CDR3 nucleotides: TGTGCCAGCAGCTTAGATCTAGAGGGGAGCTATGGCTACACCTTC. Amino acids: CASSLDLEGSYGYTF.

A remark on this clonotype: This sequence may be a read error, since a much larger clone differs from it by one base. V is TRBV6-1 and J is TRBJ2-7, with D possibly being TRBD1 or TRBD2 (5 bases each). The length of the CDR3 is 18 residues. Trimming pared 3 bases from V and 3 bases from J, leaving 24 bases between. Germline values: CDR1 MNHNS, CDR2 SASEGT. CDR3 residues: CASSEGPSSPVRYYEQYF. CDR3 nucleotides: TGTGCCAGCAGTGAGGGGCCTAGCAGTCCCGTAAGGTACTACGAGCAGTACTTC.

This clonotype was detected a few times. The genes are TRBV28 and TRBJ2-2; D might be TRBD2 (6 bases). This CDR3 has 13 amino acids. Deletions cut 8 bases from V and 4 bases from J, with 11 bases between. Germline assignment: CDR1 MDHEN and CDR2 SYDVKM. The CDR3, as DNA: TGTGCCAGCGGACAAGCGGGCACCGGGGAGCTGTTTTTT. It yields the protein CASGQAGTGELFF.

Many counts were recorded for this clonotype. V usage is TRBV20-1 and J usage is TRBJ2-7; D assignment may be TRBD1 or TRBD2 (5 bases each). Trimming cost V 6 bases and J 2 bases, with 20 bases left between them. The CDR3 runs 15 residues. Germline loops: CDR1 DFQATT, CDR2 SNEGSKA (reference sequence). The CDR3 region is CSARSIRDEAYEQYF. The CDR3 nucleotides read TGCAGTGCCCGGAGTATCCGGGACGAAGCCTACGAGCAGTACTTC.

The chain uses TRBV7-9 and TRBJ1-3; TRBD1 is a possible D gene (6 bases). Germline V gene lookup returns CDR1 SEHNR and CDR2 FQNEAQ (reference sequence). The V end lost 5 bases, the J end lost 7 bases, and 18 bases lay between the germline ends. This CDR3 is 15 amino acids long. Written as DNA, the CDR3 is TGTGCCAGCAGCCTAGTCCGGGGGCGATGGAACACCATATATTTT. Translated: CASSLVRGRWNTIYF.

This clonotype was counted only a few times. The chain recombines TRBV2 with TRBJ2-4; no clear D gene. The germline gives CDR1 SNHLY, CDR2 FYNNEI. The CDR3 contains 14 residues. V dropped 4 bases and J dropped 10 bases, with 17 bases sitting between them. The CDR3 DNA reads TGTGCCAGCAGTGGGTCCGCTAGTCTCGCAATTCAGTACTTC. This codes for CASSGSASLAIQYF.

This chain uses TRBV6-5 with TRBJ2-1, with D perhaps given as TRBD1 or TRBD2 (6 bases each). V was pared by 2 bases and J by 2 bases, with 19 bases between. Germline assignment: CDR1 MNHEY and CDR2 SVGAGI. CDR3 length: 18 residues. This CDR3 is CASSYAFRGTITYNEQFF. CDR3 sequence (DNA): TGTGCCAGCAGTTACGCTTTTCGCGGGACAATTACCTACAATGAGCAGTTCTTC.

The V gene is TRBV28, the J gene TRBJ2-5; 7 positions agree with TRBD2. Germline loops: CDR1 MDHEN, CDR2 SYDVKM. The CDR3 has 16 amino acids. With 6 bases clipped from V and 1 base from J, the junction kept 11 bases outside the gene matches. The CDR3 DNA sequence: TGTGCCAGCAGCCCTGGAACGGGAGGTCCCCAAGAGACCCAGTACTTC. This encodes CASSPGTGGPQETQYF. The full variable domain, with the rest looked up from reference TRBV28 and TRBJ2-5, is DVKVTQSSRYLVKRTGEKVFLECVQDMDHENMFWYRQDPGLGLRLIYFSYDVKMKEKGDIPEGYSVSREKKERFSLILESASTNQTSMYLCASSPGTGGPQETQYFGPGTRLLVL.

The genes are TRBV4-1 and TRBJ2-7; 9 nucleotides match TRBD2. CDR1 and CDR2 (germline): MGHRA, YSYEKL. V shed 1 base and J 2 bases; nucleotides not matched to a gene: 3. CDR3 length equals 15 residues. DNA for the CDR3: TGCGCCAGCAGCCAAGGACTAGCGGTGCCCTACGAGCAGTACTTC. It is translated as CASSQGLAVPYEQYF.

The J gene is TRBJ2-5, the V gene TRBV19; no definite D call. The CDR3 has 13 residues. V lost 6 bases to trimming and J lost 5 bases, with 13 bases between them. In germline, CDR1 is LNHDA, CDR2 SQIVND (reference sequence). CDR3 protein: CASSRIQRETQYF. The CDR3 DNA follows: TGTGCCAGTAGCCGAATTCAACGGGAGACCCAGTACTTC.

This clonotype was seen only a few times. J is TRBJ1-5 and V is TRBV6-1; D is unresolved. Germline V gene lookup returns CDR1 MNHNS and CDR2 SASEGT. This CDR3 comprises 15 residues. Between the trimmed V and J ends, which lost 4 bases and 0 bases, there was a span of 10 bases. In nucleotides, the CDR3 is TGTGCCAGCAGTGTCCCAGGAGGTAGCAATCAGCCCCAGCATTTT. Encoded protein: CASSVPGGSNQPQHF.

This clonotype came up many times. The chain carries TRBV19 and TRBJ2-6, with unresolved D. The CDR3 is 12 amino acids. V dropped 6 bases and J dropped 3 bases, with 3 bases sitting between them. Germline loops: CDR1 LNHDA, CDR2 SQIVND (reference sequence). The CDR3 loop reads CASRDGANVLTF. CDR3 coding DNA: TGTGCCAGTAGGGATGGGGCCAACGTCCTGACTTTC.

This clonotype was picked up a small number of times. The V and J genes are TRBV5-5 and TRBJ1-3; D remains ambiguous. This CDR3 has 16 amino acids. The ends were cut back, 5 bases at V and 0 bases at J, with 15 bases in the middle. Germline CDR1 is SGHKS and CDR2 is YYEKEE (reference sequence). The CDR3 loop is CASSLGGTFSGNTIYF. CDR3 sequence (DNA): TGTGCCAGCAGTCTGGGTGGAACCTTCTCTGGAAACACCATATATTTT.

This clonotype has just a few counts. This chain uses TRBV28 with TRBJ2-2; D is possibly TRBD2 (5 bases). V lost 7 bases and J 2 bases, leaving 14 bases between the germline ends. The germline V gene encodes CDR1 MDHEN and CDR2 SYDVKM. This CDR3 is built from 15 residues. The DNA for the CDR3 is TGTGCCAGCAATGCCGGAGGACCCAACACCGGGGAGCTGTTTTTT. Its translation: CASNAGGPNTGELFF.

The chain couples TRBV3-1 to TRBJ1-1; unclear D gene. The CDR3 has 15 amino acids. The germline V and J ends were trimmed by 3 bases and 0 bases, with 11 bases remaining between them. Germline V lookup: CDR1 LGHDT, CDR2 YNNKEL (reference sequence). Here the CDR3 reads CASSHFPRMNTEAFF. CDR3 sequence (DNA): TGTGCCAGCAGCCATTTCCCCCGGATGAACACTGAAGCTTTCTTT.

This clonotype was observed at least ten times. The chain links TRBV28 to TRBJ2-2; D call uncertain. Trimming took 6 bases from V and 5 from J, leaving 16 bases between them. Germline V gives CDR1 MDHEN, CDR2 SYDVKM. The CDR3 totals 15 residues. The CDR3 is CASRSAVNGTGELFF. Here the CDR3 DNA reads TGTGCCAGCAGGTCGGCGGTTAATGGTACCGGGGAGCTGTTTTTT.

The sample holds many counts of this clonotype. The chain is built from TRBV6-5 and TRBJ2-7; tentatively, D is TRBD2 (6 bases). This CDR3 is built from 16 residues. Germline V gene lookup returns CDR1 MNHEY and CDR2 SVGAGI. With 2 bases removed from V and 3 bases from J, the gap between germline ends came to 17 bases. CDR3 amino acids: CASSYLTSGRFYEQYF. The CDR3 bases are TGTGCCAGCAGTTACCTGACTAGTGGTCGGTTCTACGAGCAGTACTTC.

This clonotype occurred many times. J is TRBJ1-6 and V is TRBV11-2, with D possibly being TRBD1 (5 bases). Trimming removed 5 bases from V and 7 bases from J, with 9 bases in between. Germline V gene data show CDR1 as SGHAT and CDR2 as FQNNGV. The CDR3 is 13 residues long. Here the CDR3 reads CASSPGTNSPLHF. The CDR3 region has the DNA TGTGCCAGCAGCCCCGGGACCAATTCACCCCTCCACTTT. The variable domain in full, with the rest retrieved from reference TRBV11-2 and TRBJ1-6, is EAGVAQSPRYKIIEKRQSVAFWCNPISGHATLYWYQQILGQGPKLLIQFQNNGVVDDSQLPKDRFSAERLKGVDSTLKIQPAKLEDSAVYLCASSPGTNSPLHFGNGTRLTVT.

This chain uses TRBV9 with TRBJ2-5; D perhaps matches TRBD1 (6 bases). Per the germline V gene, CDR1 is SGDLS and CDR2 is YYNGEE. The CDR3 covers 15 residues. V lost 3 bases, J lost 1 base, and 13 bases lay in between. CDR3 amino acids: CASSGFSDSQETQYF. The CDR3 nucleotides are TGTGCCAGCAGCGGGTTTTCGGACAGCCAAGAGACCCAGTACTTC.